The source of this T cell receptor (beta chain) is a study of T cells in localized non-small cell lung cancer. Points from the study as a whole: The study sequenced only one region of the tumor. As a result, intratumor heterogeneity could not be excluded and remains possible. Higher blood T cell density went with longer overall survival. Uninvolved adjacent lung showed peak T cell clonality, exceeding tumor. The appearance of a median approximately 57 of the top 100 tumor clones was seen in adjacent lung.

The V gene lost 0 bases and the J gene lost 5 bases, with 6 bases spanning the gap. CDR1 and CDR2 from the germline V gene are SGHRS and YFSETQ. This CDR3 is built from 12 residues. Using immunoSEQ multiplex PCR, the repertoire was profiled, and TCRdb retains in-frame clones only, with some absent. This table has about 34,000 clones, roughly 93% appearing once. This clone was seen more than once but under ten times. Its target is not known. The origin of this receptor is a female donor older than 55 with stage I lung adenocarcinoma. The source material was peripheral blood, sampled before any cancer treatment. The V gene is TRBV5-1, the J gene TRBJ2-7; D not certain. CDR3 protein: CASSLARHEQYF. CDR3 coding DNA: TGCGCCAGCAGCTTGGCCAGGCACGAGCAGTACTTC.